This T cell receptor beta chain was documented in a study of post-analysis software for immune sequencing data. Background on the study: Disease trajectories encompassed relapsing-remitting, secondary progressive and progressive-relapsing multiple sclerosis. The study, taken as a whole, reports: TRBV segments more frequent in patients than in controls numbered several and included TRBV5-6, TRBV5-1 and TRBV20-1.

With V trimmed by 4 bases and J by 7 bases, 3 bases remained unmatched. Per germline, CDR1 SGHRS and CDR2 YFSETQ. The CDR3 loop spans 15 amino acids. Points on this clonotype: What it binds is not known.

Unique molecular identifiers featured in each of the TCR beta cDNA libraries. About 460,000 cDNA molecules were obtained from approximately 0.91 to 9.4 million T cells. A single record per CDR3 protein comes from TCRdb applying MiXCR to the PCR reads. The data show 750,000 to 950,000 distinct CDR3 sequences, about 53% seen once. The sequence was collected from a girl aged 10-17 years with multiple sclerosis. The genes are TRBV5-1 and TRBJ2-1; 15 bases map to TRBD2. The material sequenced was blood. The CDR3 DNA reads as TGCGCCAGCAGCATGGGACTAGCGGGAGGAAATGAGCAGTTCTTC. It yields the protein CASSMGLAGGNEQFF.